The next 27 T cell receptor beta chains were all read from a single sample in a study of T cell changes during pregnancy in multiple sclerosis. Sequencing was performed with immunoSEQ multiplex PCR; in TCRdb, only in-frame clones are kept and a portion is missing. This sample yields tens of thousands of clones, of which 92% are seen a single time; 0.39% belongs to the top ten. The sequencing here drew on CD4+ T cells from peripheral blood mononuclear cells, taken after pregnancy. Receptor source: a female donor with multiple sclerosis, enrolled in a pregnancy study.

This chain uses TRBV19 with TRBJ1-3; D gene ambiguous. The CDR3 totals 14 residues. Trimming pared 6 bases from V and 1 base from J, leaving 10 bases between. Germline values: CDR1 LNHDA, CDR2 SQIVND (reference sequence). CDR3 region: CASRSTTSGNTIYF. For the CDR3, the DNA is TGTGCCAGTAGGTCAACAACGTCTGGAAACACCATATATTTT.

This chain links TRBV19 with TRBJ2-2; 13 nucleotides match TRBD2. Germline CDR1 is LNHDA and CDR2 is SQIVND (reference sequence). The CDR3 loop spans 15 amino acids. With V trimmed by 10 bases and J by 1 base, 3 bases remained unmatched. In DNA, the CDR3 is TGTGCCACCGGACTAGCGGGGGTGAACACCGGGGAGCTGTTTTTT. This sequence encodes CATGLAGVNTGELFF. The complete variable domain, with remaining parts taken from reference TRBV19 and TRBJ2-2, reads DGGITQSPKYLFRKEGQNVTLSCEQNLNHDAMYWYRQDPGQGLRLIYYSQIVNDFQKGDIAEGYSVSREKKESFPLTVTSAQKNPTAFYLCATGLAGVNTGELFFGEGSRLTVL.

This chain links TRBV2 with TRBJ1-4, with 7 bases aligning to TRBD1. Germline values: CDR1 SNHLY, CDR2 FYNNEI. V lost 2 bases, J lost 4 bases, and 7 bases stayed unmatched. The CDR3 is made up of 16 amino acids. DNA for the CDR3: TGTGCCAGCAGTGAACCCTCGGGACAGCTTAATGAAAAACTGTTTTTT. This encodes CASSEPSGQLNEKLFF.

V gene TRBV7-9 combines with J gene TRBJ1-2; 8 nucleotides line up with TRBD1. CDR1 is SEHNR, CDR2 FQNEAQ, per germline (reference sequence). V trimming: 3 bases; J trimming: 8 bases; junction bases outside the gene matches: 8. The CDR3 length is 14 residues. The DNA of the CDR3 is TGTGCCAGCAGCTTCGGGACAGGCAATGGGGGCTACACCTTC. This sequence encodes CASSFGTGNGGYTF. Full variable domain (rest looked up from reference TRBV7-9 and TRBJ1-2): DTGVSQNPRHKITKRGQNVTFRCDPISEHNRLYWYRQTLGQGPEFLTYFQNEAQLEKSRLLSDRFSAERPKGSFSTLEIQRTEQGDSAMYLCASSFGTGNGGYTFGSGTRLTVV.

The J gene is TRBJ2-5, the V gene TRBV7-2, with TRBD2 matching over 10 bases. CDR3 size: 14 residues. Looked up from germline, CDR1 is SGHTA and CDR2 is FQGNSA. J gave up 5 bases and V 6 bases, and 6 bases lay outside the gene matches. The CDR3 nucleotides are TGTGCCAGCAGGCGGACTAGCGGTGGGGAGACCCAGTACTTC. Amino acids: CASRRTSGGETQYF.

This clone was seen only once. The chain links TRBV19 to TRBJ1-5; D uncertain. From germline, CDR1 is LNHDA and CDR2 SQIVND (reference sequence). The CDR3 spans 14 residues. Trimming stripped 4 bases from V and 2 bases from J, with 9 bases between. CDR3 bases: TGTGCCAGTAGTAAAGGCGGGGGCAATCAGCCCCAGCATTTT. This gives the protein CASSKGGGNQPQHF.

This sequence joins TRBV5-1 and TRBJ1-3; D perhaps matches TRBD1 (5 bases). Germline values: CDR1 SGHRS, CDR2 YFSETQ. The CDR3 sequence is 15 residues long. V lost 0 bases and J 2 bases, leaving 9 bases between the germline ends. DNA of the CDR3: TGCGCCAGCAGCTTGGCAGGGCCCCCTGGAAACACCATATATTTT. Amino acids: CASSLAGPPGNTIYF.

The chain uses TRBV5-1 and TRBJ1-1, with TRBD1 identical over 8 bases. The germline V gene encodes CDR1 SGHRS and CDR2 YFSETQ. CDR3 length: 16 amino acids. V trimming: 0 bases; J trimming: 3 bases; junction bases outside the gene matches: 7. The CDR3 loop is CASSLELRGPDTEAFF. CDR3 sequence (DNA): TGCGCCAGCAGCTTGGAACTCAGGGGGCCGGACACTGAAGCTTTCTTT.

V and J are TRBV20-1 and TRBJ2-5; D remains ambiguous. CDR1 DFQATT and CDR2 SNEGSKA come from the germline V gene (reference sequence). There are 10 residues in the CDR3. Trimming cost V 6 bases and J 2 bases, with 4 bases left between them. CDR3 loop: CSALQETQYF. The CDR3 DNA is TGCAGTGCGTTACAAGAGACCCAGTACTTC.

The chain combines TRBV7-3 with TRBJ1-5, with a tentative D call TRBD1 (5 bases). The germline V gene has CDR1 SGHTA and CDR2 FQGTGA. There are 13 residues in the CDR3. Trimming took 2 bases from V and 5 from J, leaving 7 bases between them. DNA for the CDR3: TGTGCCAGCAGCTTAGGAGGGGATCAGCCCCAGCATTTT. Translated, it gives CASSLGGDQPQHF.

DNA of the CDR3: TGTGCCAGCAGTCCTAACAGGGGGTACGAGCAGTACTTC. This sequence encodes CASSPNRGYEQYF. The V gene is TRBV6-5, the J gene TRBJ2-7; 8 nucleotides align to TRBD1. The V gene's germline CDR1 is MNHEY and CDR2 SVGAGI. Germline trimming cut 5 bases from V and 4 bases from J; bases unmatched to any gene: 4. This CDR3 is 13 amino acids long.

The chain joins TRBV18 to TRBJ1-4; a weak D match, TRBD1 (5 bases). This CDR3 is built from 14 residues. Looked up from germline, CDR1 is KGHSH and CDR2 is LQKENI. V was trimmed by 2 bases and J by 2 bases, leaving 6 bases between them. The CDR3 region is CASSPGATNEKLFF. The DNA for the CDR3 is TGTGCCAGCTCACCAGGGGCTACTAATGAAAAACTGTTTTTT.

The chain joins TRBV19 to TRBJ2-2, with D perhaps TRBD2 (5 bases). Germline V CDR1 and CDR2: LNHDA, SQIVND (reference sequence). The CDR3 sequence is 13 residues long. Trimming cost V 3 bases and J 7 bases, with 9 bases left between them. The CDR3 DNA reads as TGTGCCAGTAGTATTACCGGGAACGGGGAGCTGTTTTTT. It is translated as CASSITGNGELFF.

This chain connects TRBV11-2 to TRBJ2-1; perhaps TRBD1 as D (6 bases). V lost 6 bases and J 3 bases, leaving 18 bases between the germline ends. The CDR3 spans 16 residues. CDR1 and CDR2 (germline): SGHAT, FQNNGV. The CDR3 DNA reads TGTGCCAGCAGGCCGCTCCCTGGGGGCCGCTACAATGAGCAGTTCTTC. Its translation: CASRPLPGGRYNEQFF.

This clone was detected only a few times. V gene TRBV28 combines with J gene TRBJ1-2; D is ambiguous. Trimming cost V 8 bases and J 0 bases, with 16 bases left between them. This CDR3 is built from 15 residues. From germline, CDR1 is MDHEN and CDR2 SYDVKM. This CDR3 is CASLESRRANYGYTF. DNA for the CDR3: TGTGCCAGCTTGGAGTCCCGAAGAGCTAACTATGGCTACACCTTC.

The V call is TRBV6-1, the J call TRBJ1-5, with D perhaps matching TRBD1 (5 bases). Germline lookup yields CDR1 MNHNS and CDR2 SASEGT. V was pared by 1 base and J by 7 bases, with 14 bases between. The CDR3 is made up of 15 amino acids. The CDR3 DNA is TGTGCCAGCAGTGAAGTGGGGGGAAGGTGGCAGCCCCAGCATTTT. This sequence encodes CASSEVGGRWQPQHF.

The V gene is TRBV27, the J gene TRBJ2-1; 8 bases are shared with TRBD2. With V trimmed by 6 bases and J by 6 bases, 13 bases remained unmatched. This CDR3 has 16 amino acids. Germline CDR1 MNHEY, CDR2 SMNVEV (reference sequence). CDR3 sequence: CASRGTGRALTNEQFF. The CDR3 coding sequence is TGTGCCAGCAGGGGGACCGGGAGGGCCCTCACCAATGAGCAGTTCTTC.

As regards this clone: Sequence at one end of the junction differs from germline and may be a read error. The J gene is TRBJ2-2, the V gene TRBV7-9; D might be TRBD1 (6 bases). Germline CDR1 reads SEHNR; CDR2 reads FQNEAQ (reference sequence). The CDR3 length is 18 residues. This CDR3 reads CASSLGVIRQVNIGELFF. CDR3 bases: TGTGCCAGCAGCTTGGGTGTTATAAGACAGGTGAACATCGGGGAGCTGTTTTTT.

This chain connects TRBV4-3 to TRBJ2-1; 10 bases map to TRBD2. J lost 5 bases, V lost 1 base, and 5 bases had no gene match. The CDR3 covers 16 residues. Germline CDR1 is LGHNA and CDR2 is YSLEER. In DNA form, the CDR3 reads TGCGCCAGCAGCCAAGGAGGACTAGCGGAAAACAATGAGCAGTTCTTC. This encodes CASSQGGLAENNEQFF.

At least ten counts were recorded for this clone. In nucleotides, the CDR3 is TGTGCCAGCAGCCCCGCTGGGGGGGACGGTGAAAAACTGTTTTTT. Its protein is CASSPAGGDGEKLFF. The J gene is TRBJ1-4, the V gene TRBV28; a weak D match, TRBD1 (5 bases). Trimming pared 6 bases from V and 7 bases from J, leaving 18 bases between. The germline CDR1 and CDR2 sequences are MDHEN and SYDVKM. The CDR3 loop spans 15 amino acids.

The V call is TRBV28, the J call TRBJ2-1; D is unclear. Germline CDR1 is MDHEN and CDR2 is SYDVKM. This CDR3 has 14 residues. Between the trimmed V and J ends, which lost 4 bases and 9 bases, there was a span of 16 bases. The CDR3, as DNA: TGTGCCAGCAGTTCCCTTGAGGTTAGTGGTGAGCAGTTCTTC. Translated, it gives CASSSLEVSGEQFF.

J is TRBJ2-7 and V is TRBV23-1; TRBD2 aligns across 10 bases. TRBV23-1 is annotated as an ORF whose role is uncertain. The CDR3 has 14 amino acids. Unmatched junction bases numbered 12, after V lost 11 bases and J lost 5 bases. The DNA of the CDR3 is TGCGCCCCTCAGGGGCTAGCGGGAGTTCACGAGCAGTACTTC. Its translation is CAPQGLAGVHEQYF.

The V gene is TRBV6-1, the J gene TRBJ1-5; no clear D gene. Germline V CDR1 and CDR2: MNHNS, SASEGT. V was pared by 2 bases and J by 0 bases, with 11 bases between. The length of the CDR3 is 16 residues. CDR3 bases: TGTGCCAGCAGTGAAAGTTGGGCACCTAGCAATCAGCCCCAGCATTTT. It encodes CASSESWAPSNQPQHF.

This chain connects TRBV7-8 to TRBJ2-7; TRBD1 might be the D (6 bases). Trimming cost V 0 bases and J 1 base, with 13 bases left between them. The CDR3 is 16 residues long. Germline CDR1 reads SGHVS; CDR2 reads FQNEAQ. CDR3 sequence: CASSLASAGASYEQYF. CDR3 nucleotides: TGTGCCAGCAGCTTAGCGAGCGCAGGGGCTTCCTACGAGCAGTACTTC.

V and J are TRBV5-4 and TRBJ2-1; D is ambiguous. There are 16 residues in the CDR3. Trimming left V 2 bases short and J 1 base short, with 13 bases between. Germline V gene data show CDR1 as SGHNT and CDR2 as YYREEE (reference sequence). The CDR3 bases are TGTGCCAGCAGCTTCGGCGGAATTGGTTCCTACAATGAGCAGTTCTTC. Encoded protein: CASSFGGIGSYNEQFF.

CDR3 protein: CASSLGFGKQPQHF. The CDR3 DNA is TGTGCCAGCAGCTTGGGGTTCGGGAAACAGCCCCAGCATTTT. The V call is TRBV5-6, the J call TRBJ1-5; no clear D. The CDR3 covers 14 residues. The V gene's germline CDR1 is SGHDT and CDR2 YYEEEE. V lost 0 bases and J 7 bases, leaving 11 bases between the germline ends.

The genes are TRBV15 and TRBJ1-2; D is uncertain. V was clipped by 0 bases and J by 6 bases, with 11 bases between them. The CDR3 extends over 14 amino acids. The germline V gene has CDR1 LNHNV and CDR2 YYDKDF (reference sequence). CDR3 sequence reads: CATSRDPGSNGYTF. CDR3 DNA: TGTGCCACCAGCAGAGATCCCGGGAGTAATGGCTACACCTTC. Supplemented by reference TRBV15 and TRBJ1-2, the full variable domain reads DAMVIQNPRYQVTQFGKPVTLSCSQTLNHNVMYWYQQKSSQAPKLLFHYYDKDFNNEADTPDNFQSRRPNTSFCFLDIRSPGLGDTAMYLCATSRDPGSNGYTFGSGTRLTVV.